What follows are 13 T cell receptor beta chains derived from one specimen sequenced in a study of cytotoxic CD8 clonotypes in ibrutinib-treated CLL. Generated by immunoSEQ multiplex PCR, the TCRdb table keeps only in-frame clones and is missing some. This table has about 50,000 clones, about 65% appearing once. The sample in question was PBMCs, obtained after 12 months of ibrutinib treatment. The receptors come from a human donor with chronic lymphocytic leukemia.

DNA for the CDR3: TGTGCCAGCAGAACGGGAGGCGACACCGGGGAGCTGTTTTTT. Its translation is CASRTGGDTGELFF. The chain combines TRBV2 with TRBJ2-2, with TRBD2 matching over 7 bases. The trim removed 6 bases at V and 3 bases at J, leaving 4 bases unmatched. The CDR3 has 14 residues. Per germline, CDR1 SNHLY and CDR2 FYNNEI.

This chain joins TRBV15 and TRBJ2-5; weak D call: TRBD1 (5 bases). The V end lost 0 bases, the J end lost 2 bases, and 19 bases lay between the germline ends. The CDR3 length is 18 residues. CDR1 and CDR2 from the germline V gene are LNHNV and YYDKDF (reference sequence). CDR3: CATSRDIVRARAQETQYF. CDR3 nucleotide sequence: TGTGCCACCAGCAGAGATATCGTCAGGGCCAGGGCACAAGAGACCCAGTACTTC.

This clone was recorded only once. The chain carries TRBV29-1 and TRBJ2-5; 7 bases line up with TRBD1. CDR3 length equals 13 residues. Germline V gene sequence: CDR1 SQVTM, CDR2 ANQGSEA. After removal of 6 bases from V and 5 bases from J, the junction contained 9 bases not matched to a gene. The CDR3 spells CSVRDSPGETQYF. CDR3 nucleotides: TGCAGCGTCCGGGACAGCCCGGGGGAGACCCAGTACTTC.

The chain couples TRBV9 to TRBJ2-5; TRBD2 agrees at 12 bases. Trimming took 4 bases from V and 4 from J; bases not matched to a gene: 2. Germline CDR1 and CDR2: SGDLS and YYNGEE. The CDR3 spans 14 residues. The CDR3 DNA sequence: TGTGCCAGCAGCTTGGGACTAGCGGGAGAGACCCAGTACTTC. Its translation: CASSLGLAGETQYF.

This clone came up once. V and J are TRBV28 and TRBJ1-2, with 8 bases lining up with TRBD1. In germline, CDR1 is MDHEN, CDR2 SYDVKM. Trimming at V came to 5 bases and at J to 4 bases, leaving 3 bases not matched to a gene. The CDR3 consists of 13 residues. The CDR3 coding sequence is TGTGCCAGCAGTAAGGGACAGGCCTATGGCTACACCTTC. Translation: CASSKGQAYGYTF.

This clone was observed many times. The chain uses TRBV29-1 and TRBJ2-2; unclear D gene. The CDR3 runs to 12 residues. Germline CDR1 reads SQVTM; CDR2 reads ANQGSEA. Trimming took off 3 bases at V and 7 bases at J, with 9 bases between the two ends. The CDR3 DNA is TGCAGCGTTGAGAGTATGATCGGGGAGCTGTTTTTT. It yields the protein CSVESMIGELFF.

The rearrangement joins TRBV9 to TRBJ2-7; D call uncertain. CDR1 and CDR2 from the germline V gene are SGDLS and YYNGEE. This CDR3 spans 17 amino acids. The V end lost 0 bases, the J end lost 6 bases, and 22 bases lay between the germline ends. The CDR3 DNA sequence: TGTGCCAGCAGCGTAGGCCCCGCTCTTTTTGGTAGCCCCGAGCAGTACTTC. Translated: CASSVGPALFGSPEQYF.

The gene calls are TRBV5-1 and TRBJ2-5; TRBD2 aligns across 11 bases. With 4 bases clipped from V and 1 base from J, the junction kept 6 bases outside the gene matches. There are 16 residues in the CDR3. Germline CDR1 is SGHRS and CDR2 is YFSETQ. The CDR3 bases are TGCGCCAGCAGCCTGAGACTAGCGGGATCCCAAGAGACCCAGTACTTC. This gives the protein CASSLRLAGSQETQYF. Complete variable domain (other parts from reference TRBV5-1 and TRBJ2-5): KAGVTQTPRYLIKTRGQQVTLSCSPISGHRSVSWYQQTPGQGLQFLFEYFSETQRNKGNFPGRFSGRQFSNSRSEMNVSTLELGDSALYLCASSLRLAGSQETQYFGPGTRLLVL.

The chain recombines TRBV9 with TRBJ2-6; a possible D gene is TRBD2 (5 bases). V lost 4 bases and J 0 bases, leaving 11 bases between the germline ends. CDR3 length: 16 amino acids. Germline CDR1 is SGDLS and CDR2 is YYNGEE. CDR3 DNA sequence: TGTGCCAGCAGCCCCCAGCGGACCTCTGGGGCCAACGTCCTGACTTTC. Encoded protein: CASSPQRTSGANVLTF.

The genes are TRBV28 and TRBJ1-2; maybe TRBD1 (5 bases). Germline V gives CDR1 MDHEN, CDR2 SYDVKM. The CDR3 spans 13 residues. V lost 7 bases and J lost 1, with 10 bases in between. For the CDR3, the DNA is TGTGCCAGCAATATCGACAGTAACTATGGCTACACCTTC. This gives the protein CASNIDSNYGYTF.

This clone was seen just once. V and J are TRBV4-1 and TRBJ2-7; D is unresolved. The CDR3 spans 14 residues. Between the trimmed V and J ends, which lost 3 bases and 0 bases, there was a span of 9 bases. Germline-derived CDR1 and CDR2 are MGHRA and YSYEKL. This CDR3 is CASSQDLSSYEQYF. The CDR3 DNA reads as TGCGCCAGCAGCCAGGATCTTTCCTCCTACGAGCAGTACTTC.

The chain recombines TRBV9 with TRBJ2-1; the match to TRBD2 covers 10 bases. The J segment lost 9 bases and the V segment lost 6 bases, leaving 9 bases of the junction unmatched. The CDR3 runs to 14 residues. Germline values: CDR1 SGDLS, CDR2 YYNGEE. CDR3 amino acids: CASTNQLAGGEQFF. The CDR3 nucleotides are TGTGCCAGCACCAACCAGTTAGCGGGAGGTGAGCAGTTCTTC.

CDR3 in DNA: TGTGCCAGCAGCTTTTATCAAGTCCTTCCCTCCGAGCAGTACTTC. As protein: CASSFYQVLPSEQYF. The V and J genes are TRBV11-2 and TRBJ2-7; D remains unclear. With 3 bases removed from V and 6 bases from J, the gap between germline ends came to 18 bases. The CDR3 totals 15 residues. Germline V lookup: CDR1 SGHAT, CDR2 FQNNGV.